Sequencing of this T cell receptor (beta chain) was carried out in a study of cytomegalovirus exposure and HLA in healthy donors (dated by TCRdb to 2016 to 2017). At the level of the whole study: According to a later analysis, one platform produced both the 120 validation repertoires and the 620 or so repertoires of the first cohort. The study aimed to test whether signatures of past pathogen exposure could be identified by cataloging public T cell receptors. Besides the first cohort of around 670 subjects, a separate validation cohort made up of over 95 different subjects was used. High-throughput TCR immunosequencing, statistical association of individual TCRs with disease status, and machine learning were combined to predict cytomegalovirus infection status.

Donors formed part of the validation cohort, which comprised over a hundred subjects and was distinct from the first cohort of 550 to 850 subjects. What the authors observed across the whole study: Across donors, most TCR sequences were observed very rarely, whereas some public TCRs were present in many individuals. In vitro tests confirmed that a few of the cytomegalovirus-associated TCR beta chains recognize cytomegalovirus antigens. The validation cohort had no HLA typing available for a later analysis, so co-occurrence within that cohort was assessed over all 120 or so repertoires. In the study, 150 to 200 TCR beta chains were listed as associated with cytomegalovirus. Subsequent analysis determined that TCRs grouped into clusters in the first cohort also showed a tendency toward co-occurrence across the approximately 110 validation repertoires, and approximately 94% of cluster scores exceeded 0. The authors suggested that the approach could potentially be generalized to other disease states and immunological phenotypes. The classifier was reported to diagnose cytomegalovirus status with high specificity and sensitivity in both the original cohort and the validation cohort.

The germline V end is reduced by 5 bases and the J end by 8 bases; junction bases left unmatched: 8. CDR1 MDHEN and CDR2 SYDVKM were looked up in the germline V gene. The CDR3 sequence holds 14 residues, the cysteine and phenylalanine included. Only the CDR3 DNA stays, 42 bases, in frame from base 1. This clone was seen a handful of times. This clone's antigen is unknown. No much larger clonotype is one base removed from it; base qualities were not supplied. The library was obtained by the immunoSEQ multiplex PCR assay. In the original analysis: A statistical classification framework was developed to diagnose cytomegalovirus status using the catalog of TCR beta chain sequences. The clones in this table, taken by TCRdb from immuneACCESS, are in-frame only. Not every clone is retained; where verified, under half of the shortfall comes from an unresolved V gene, and the cause of the rest is unknown. D and trimming come from the DNA, and the V and J calls and clone size come from that table. The sample table contains 90,000 or so clones; only one count was recorded for 85% of them. Approximately 22% of the sample comes from the top ten.

Material for sequencing was PBMCs. Rearrangement joined TRBV28 to TRBJ1-1; 10 central bases correspond to TRBD1. The TCR was taken from a man between 18 and 29 years old in good health and CMV-seropositive. The DNA sequence follows: TGTGCCAGCAGTGGGAGGGACAGGGGTTACGAAGCTTTCTTT. Its protein reads: CASSGRDRGYEAFF.